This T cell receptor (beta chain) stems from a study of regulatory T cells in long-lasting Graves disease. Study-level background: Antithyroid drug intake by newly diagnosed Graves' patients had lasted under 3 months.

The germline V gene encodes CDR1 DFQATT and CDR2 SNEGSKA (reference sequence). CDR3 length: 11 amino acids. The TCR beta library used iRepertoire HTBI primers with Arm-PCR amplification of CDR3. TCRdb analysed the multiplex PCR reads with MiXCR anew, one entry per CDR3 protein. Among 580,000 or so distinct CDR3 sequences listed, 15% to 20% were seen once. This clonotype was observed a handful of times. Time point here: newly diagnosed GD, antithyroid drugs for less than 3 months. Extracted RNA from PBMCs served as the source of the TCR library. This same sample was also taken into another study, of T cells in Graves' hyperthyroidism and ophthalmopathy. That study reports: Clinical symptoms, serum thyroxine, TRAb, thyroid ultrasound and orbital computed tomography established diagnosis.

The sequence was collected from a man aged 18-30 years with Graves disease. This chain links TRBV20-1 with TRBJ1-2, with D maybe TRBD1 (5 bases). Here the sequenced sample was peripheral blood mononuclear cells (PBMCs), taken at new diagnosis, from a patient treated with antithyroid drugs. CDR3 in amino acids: CSFGGGSGYTF. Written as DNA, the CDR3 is TGCAGCTTCGGGGGGGGAAGTGGCTACACCTTC.